This TCR beta chain comes out of a study of blood T cell repertoires in COVID-19. Study at large: Samples representing acute and convalescent COVID-19 were sourced from the United States, Italy and Spain. The cDNA or gDNA used as material had been derived from T cells, B-cell-depleted T cells, or PBMCs.

While infection was still active, Seattle patients were enrolled and then followed longitudinally. As handled by the study authors: By means of reference gene primer amplification, nucleated cell counts were estimated. Libraries were prepared by immunoSEQ multiplex PCR; TCRdb keeps only in-frame clonotypes and omits some of them. V, J and clone size are taken as reported in that table, and D and trimming were inferred from the DNA itself. The sample yields about 200,000 clones, roughly 90% seen once. CDR3 size: 14 residues. Germline V gives CDR1 SGDLS, CDR2 YYNGEE. V lost 0 bases and J lost 2, with 9 bases in between.

Sequenced: peripheral blood. The chain employs TRBV9 and TRBJ2-7; possibly TRBD1 for D (5 bases). The receptor comes from a man aged 50-59 years with COVID-19, enrolled during active disease. CDR3 in DNA: TGTGCCAGCAGCGTAGCAGGGTGGGCCTACGAGCAGTACTTC. This sequence encodes CASSVAGWAYEQYF.